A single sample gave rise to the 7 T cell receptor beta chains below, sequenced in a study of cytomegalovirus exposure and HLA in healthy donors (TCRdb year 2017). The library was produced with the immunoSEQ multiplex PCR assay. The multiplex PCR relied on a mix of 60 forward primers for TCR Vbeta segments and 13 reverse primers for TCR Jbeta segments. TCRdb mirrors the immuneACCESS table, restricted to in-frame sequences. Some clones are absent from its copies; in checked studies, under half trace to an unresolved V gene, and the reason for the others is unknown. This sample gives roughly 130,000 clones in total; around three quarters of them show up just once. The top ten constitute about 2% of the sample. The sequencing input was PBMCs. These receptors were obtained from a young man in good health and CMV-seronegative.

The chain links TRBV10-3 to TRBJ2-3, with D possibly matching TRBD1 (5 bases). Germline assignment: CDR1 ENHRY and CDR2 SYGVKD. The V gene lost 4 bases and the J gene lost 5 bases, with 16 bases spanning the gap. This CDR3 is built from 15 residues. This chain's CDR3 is CAISGQGVIGDTQYF. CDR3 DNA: TGTGCCATCAGTGGCCAGGGTGTTATAGGAGATACGCAGTATTTT.

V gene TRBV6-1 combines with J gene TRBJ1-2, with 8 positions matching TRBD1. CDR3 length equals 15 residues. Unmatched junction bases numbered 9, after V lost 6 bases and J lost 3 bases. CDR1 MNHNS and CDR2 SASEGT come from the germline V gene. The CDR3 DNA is TGTGCCAGCAGCCGACAGGGGACGAGCTACTATGGCTACACCTTC. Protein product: CASSRQGTSYYGYTF.

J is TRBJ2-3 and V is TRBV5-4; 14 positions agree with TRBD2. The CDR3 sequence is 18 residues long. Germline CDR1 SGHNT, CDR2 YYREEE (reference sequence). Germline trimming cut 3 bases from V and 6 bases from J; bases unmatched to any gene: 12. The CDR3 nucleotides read TGTGCCAGCAGCTCAGGGACTAGCGGGGGTTACCTAACCGATACGCAGTATTTT. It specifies CASSSGTSGGYLTDTQYF.

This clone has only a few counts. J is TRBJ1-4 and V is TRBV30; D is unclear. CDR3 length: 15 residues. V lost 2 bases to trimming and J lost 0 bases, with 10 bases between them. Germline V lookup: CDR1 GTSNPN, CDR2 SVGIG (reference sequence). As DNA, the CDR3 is TGTGCCTGGAGTCAAACAGCGGCAACTAATGAAAAACTGTTTTTT. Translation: CAWSQTAATNEKLFF.

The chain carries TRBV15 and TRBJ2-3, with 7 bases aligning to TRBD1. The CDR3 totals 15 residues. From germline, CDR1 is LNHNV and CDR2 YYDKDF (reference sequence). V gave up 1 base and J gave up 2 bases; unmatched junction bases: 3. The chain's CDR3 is CATSRGQGSTDTQYF. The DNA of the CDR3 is TGTGCCACCAGCAGAGGACAGGGTTCCACAGATACGCAGTATTTT.

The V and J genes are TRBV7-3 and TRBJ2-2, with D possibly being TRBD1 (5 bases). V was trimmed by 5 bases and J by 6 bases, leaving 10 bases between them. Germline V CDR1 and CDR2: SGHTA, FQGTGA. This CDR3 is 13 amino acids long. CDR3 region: CASSLQVPGELFF. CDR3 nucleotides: TGTGCCAGCAGCCTACAGGTTCCCGGGGAGCTGTTTTTT.

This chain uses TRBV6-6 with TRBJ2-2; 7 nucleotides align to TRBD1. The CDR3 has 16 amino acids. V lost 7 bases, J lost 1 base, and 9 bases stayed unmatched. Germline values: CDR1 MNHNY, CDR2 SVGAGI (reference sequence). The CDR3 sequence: CASISNRGKNTGELFF. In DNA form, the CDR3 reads TGTGCCAGCATTTCAAACAGGGGCAAGAACACCGGGGAGCTGTTTTTT.